This T cell receptor (beta chain) was sequenced during a study of blood T cell repertoires in COVID-19 (dated by TCRdb to the early 2020s). Background for the entire study: The collaborator samples originated in the United States, Italy and Spain and spanned the acute and convalescent phases of COVID-19. The prospective study material was composed of cDNA or gDNA derived from T cells, B-cell-depleted T cells, or PBMCs. Subjects who had been exposed to COVID-19, were actively infected with it, or had recovered from it provided the deeply sampled blood TCRbeta repertoires that made up the dataset. The repertoires were made available in a free public database intended to serve as a resource for research on the immune response to SARS-CoV-2. The samples were drawn from the first 160 participants of the ongoing ImmuneRACE study and from over 950 subjects provided by 6 global collaborators. A de-identified subject ID, COVID-19 status, age in years and sex were almost always included in the sample metadata. Where available, HLA class I and class II types were obtained from metadata supplied by the sample provider rather than from assay-based typing.

Points the paper makes about the study in general: The quantity of clinical and demographic metadata differed by source and by participant and was supplied without curation.

Including cysteine and phenylalanine, the CDR3 has 11 amino acids. Solely the CDR3 DNA is kept, with 33 bases framed from the first base. CDR1 and CDR2 are drawn from the germline V gene: MNHEY, SVGAGI. A distance of 5 bases separates the germline ends of V and J, which lose 2 bases and 9 bases respectively. As concerns this clone: The antigen this receptor binds is unknown. The record has no base qualities; no much larger clone is one base away.

The immunoSEQ Assay, a bias-controlled multiplex PCR, was used to amplify TCRbeta CDR3 regions from genomic DNA. The authors' pipeline ran thus. The number of nucleated cells in each sample was estimated by amplification of reference gene primers within the assay. To quantify the absolute abundance of each unique TCRbeta CDR3 rearrangement, sequence reads were collapsed and filtered. For each sample, productive Simpson clonality was calculated as the square root of Simpson's diversity index over productive rearrangements. This is the immuneACCESS table as TCRdb keeps it, with only in-frame sequences that have V and J called. A part of the clones is gone; compared with another copy, unresolved V genes explain less than half, and the rest is unexplained. V, J and clone size reflect that table, while D and trimming were determined from the DNA. Counted in this sample were some 270,000 clones; about nine tenths of them appeared once. About 8.7% of the sample is in the top ten clones.

Collaborating institutions collected whole blood in K2EDTA tubes following their own protocols. Collaborator samples were shipped for TCRbeta analysis as frozen whole blood, isolated PBMCs, or DNA extracted from either sample type. The origin of this receptor is a man aged 40-49 years with active or convalescent COVID-19. Recombination linked TRBV6-5 to TRBJ2-1, with the D gene not clear enough to name. Sequenced material: peripheral blood. The nucleotide sequence reads TGTGCCAGCAGTTACCTCGGTGAGCAGTTCTTC. Its amino acids are CASSYLGEQFF.